This T cell receptor (beta chain) appears in the sequencing data of a study of T-cell reconstitution after alpha-beta-depleted transplantation in children. Broader study findings: A year had passed since transplant, and T-cell counts and diversity by then came mostly from newly produced T cells. Alpha-beta T cells present about two months after transplant were reported to originate from several hundred expanded graft clones. After transplant, high TCRbeta diversity at day 60 in some patients arose from surviving recipient T cells and thymic progenitors.

The authors prepared the TCRbeta library with unique molecular identifiers. One entry per CDR3 protein, called by TCRdb with MiXCR from the PCR reads. The table has just under 350,000 distinct CDR3 sequences, around 16% seen once. Comments on this clonotype: The antigen remains undetermined.

In germline, CDR1 is SGHRS, CDR2 YFSETQ. V lost 4 bases and J 5 bases, leaving 17 bases between the germline ends. The length of the CDR3 is 15 residues. The chain recombines TRBV5-1 with TRBJ2-3; the D is unclear. This sequence was found in a male patient between 2 and 15 years old who had a stem cell transplant for acute lymphoblastic leukemia, so the T cells may come from the graft donor. This specimen consisted of PBMCs, mostly from graft donor cells, obtained 360 days after TCRalphabeta/CD19-depleted stem cell transplant. CDR3 sequence: CASSPWADPRDTQYF. CDR3 coding DNA: TGCGCCAGCAGCCCCTGGGCGGACCCCAGAGATACGCAGTATTTT.